This TCR beta chain was captured in a study of blood T cells in healthy people across ages. Every sample had a minimum of 6.5 million PBMCs isolated. J lost 11 bases, V lost 3 bases, and 12 bases had no gene match. The CDR3 has 14 amino acids. Germline values: CDR1 SGHTA, CDR2 FQGNSA. A second roughly 6 to 12 cycle PCR used barcoded and J-beta primers. TCRdb used MiXCR to reprocess the 5' RACE reads, holding one entry per CDR3 protein. Of fewer than 800,000 distinct CDR3 sequences listed, 21% were seen once; the top ten hold approximately 3.7%. The J gene is TRBJ2-5, the V gene TRBV7-2; 7 bases line up with TRBD1. The specimen was blood. This TCR came from a man in his 70s in good health. The CDR3 DNA sequence: TGTGCCAGCAGCTTCCACAGGGGACCGAGGGAGCAGTACTTC. Its translation: CASSFHRGPREQYF.